The clone carrying this TCR beta chain is a singleton in its sample. This sample is part of a study of T cells in Graves' hyperthyroidism and ophthalmopathy. Exclusion criteria comprised uncontrolled infection, other autoimmune disease, pregnancy or lactation. Using more than 7.5 ml of fresh peripheral blood, PBMCs were prepared. Using RNA transcripts as the source, TCR beta CDR3 regions were amplified. The TCR CDR3 was amplified in a first-round RT-PCR using the HTBI primer set. TCRdb re-called the multiplex PCR reads through MiXCR, storing one row per CDR3 protein. The profile shows 700,000 or so distinct CDR3 sequences, 16% of them singletons. The CDR3 has 15 amino acids. V trimming: 4 bases; J trimming: 7 bases; junction bases outside the gene matches: 11. Germline values: CDR1 SGHNT, CDR2 YYREEE (reference sequence).

This chain uses TRBV5-4 with TRBJ2-1, with TRBD1 identical over 7 bases. Sequenced input: blood. This receptor was obtained from a man aged 18 to 29 with Graves' hyperthyroidism. The chain's CDR3 is CASSIDRAPFNEQFF. The DNA of the CDR3 is TGTGCCAGCAGCATCGACAGGGCCCCGTTTAATGAGCAGTTCTTC.